This T cell receptor beta chain is drawn from a study of siplizumab effects on memory and regulatory T cells. Study-wide findings and caveats: Sequences that were alloreactive and traceable to unstimulated CD4+ memory cells were significantly reduced by siplizumab. Naive T cells were seemingly more diverse than memory cells, and major contributions to the alloresponse seemed to be made by them. Neither a naive nor a memory phenotype was assignable to roughly 75-97% of proliferating CD4+ or CD8+ clones.

Concerning this clone: Its antigen remains unidentified.

Sequencing of each sample assayed some 9.2 x 10^4 TCR templates. Profiling relied on immunoSEQ multiplex PCR, and the TCRdb table lists in-frame clones only, not all of them. This table holds nearly 85,000 clones, approximately 86% found once. Trimming stripped 6 bases from V and 3 bases from J, with 11 bases between. The CDR3 has 13 amino acids. From germline, CDR1 is MNHNY and CDR2 SVGAGI (reference sequence). The chain uses TRBV6-6 and TRBJ1-1; D unresolved. Material: Tregs sorted from blood. The receptor's source is a human donor in good health. DNA of the CDR3: TGTGCCAGCAGCTCCCGGAGGGACACTGAAGCTTTCTTT. Amino acid sequence: CASSSRRDTEAFF.